This TCR beta chain came from a study of blood T cell repertoires in COVID-19. Measured with immunoSEQ multiplex PCR; TCRdb has only the in-frame clones, and not every one. The table lists 300,000 to 400,000 clones, roughly nine tenths of them singletons. Trimming stripped 7 bases from V and 6 bases from J, with 15 bases between. CDR1 LNHNV and CDR2 YYDKDF come from the germline V gene (reference sequence). The CDR3 is made up of 13 amino acids. This clonotype was obtained from a woman between 25 and 40 years old who had recovered from COVID-19. The sequencing sample was made of PBMCs or T cells enriched from blood (not recorded which). V usage is TRBV15 and J usage is TRBJ1-1; TRBD1 is a possible D gene (5 bases). This CDR3 reads CATTKQVGAEAFF. The CDR3 nucleotides read TGTGCCACCACCAAACAGGTGGGCGCTGAAGCTTTCTTT.